This T cell receptor (beta chain) is from a study of identical twins. Whole-study results and caveats: Surplus twin overlap in beta out-of-frame sequences was less pronounced.

The germline V and J ends were trimmed by 7 bases and 6 bases, with 17 bases remaining between them. From germline, CDR1 is SGHNT and CDR2 YYREEE (reference sequence). CDR3 length: 13 amino acids. On this clonotype itself: The antigen remains undetermined.

One entry per CDR3 protein, called by TCRdb with MiXCR from the 5' RACE reads. Seen here are 600,000 to 850,000 distinct CDR3 sequences, over 15% observed once, and the top ten hold roughly 13%. The data also belong to a second study, concerning T cells expressing NK-cell markers. That study adds: The authors derived TCR beta repertoires from sorted CD3+CD56+NKG2C+, CD3+CD56+NKG2C- and CD3+CD56-NKG2C+ T cells. In a handful of donors, dominant clonotypes made up roughly 25-60.1% of CD3+CD56-NKG2C+ cells. Unclear, still, was the HCMV specificity of the expanded NKG2C+ T cell clones.

The rearrangement uses TRBV5-4 and TRBJ2-7; perhaps TRBD1 as D (5 bases). Source material: PBMCs. This TCR came from a woman under 30 in good health. CDR3 in amino acids: CASGTKGRFEQYF. The CDR3 DNA follows: TGTGCCAGCGGCACGAAGGGGCGGTTCGAGCAGTACTTC.